This record covers a single TCR beta chain. The antigen is undetermined. The CDR3 length is 15 residues. V shed 4 bases and J 3 bases; nucleotides not matched to a gene: 7. CDR1 SGHTA and CDR2 FQGNSA come from the germline V gene. Produced via immunoSEQ multiplex PCR; TCRdb's table is partial and in-frame only. The table includes roughly 28,000 clones, 70% detected once. The sample originates from a study of PD-1 blockade in classical Hodgkin lymphoma. Broader study findings: The diversity seen at baseline in complete responders resembled that of newly diagnosed patients.

Brentuximab vedotin exposure varied among the patients, all of whom had relapsed after autologous stem cell transplantation. This chain joins TRBV7-2 and TRBJ2-7, with TRBD1 matching 9 bases. This clonotype was sampled from a human donor with classical Hodgkin lymphoma. Sequenced material: peripheral blood mononuclear cells (PBMCs), taken before the second cycle of nivolumab. CDR3 DNA: TGTGCCAGCAGCTCTGGTAAGGGACAGGGCTACGAGCAGTACTTC. Translation: CASSSGKGQGYEQYF.